Described below is a single T cell receptor (beta chain) sequence and its context. The table came from immunoSEQ multiplex PCR; TCRdb's copy has only in-frame clones and leaves some out. The repertoire holds 77,000 or so clones, with less than 85% as singletons. This sample stems from a study of blood T cell repertoires in COVID-19. The CDR3 contains 11 residues. V was clipped by 7 bases and J by 5 bases, with 7 bases between them. Germline values: CDR1 SGHNT, CDR2 YYREEE (reference sequence). This chain connects TRBV5-4 to TRBJ1-5; D is unresolved. Sequenced input: peripheral blood. This receptor was obtained from a human donor with acute or convalescent COVID-19. The donor label of this sample is uncertain. The chain's CDR3 is CASLLYQPQHF. The CDR3, as DNA: TGTGCCAGCCTCCTGTATCAGCCCCAGCATTTT.